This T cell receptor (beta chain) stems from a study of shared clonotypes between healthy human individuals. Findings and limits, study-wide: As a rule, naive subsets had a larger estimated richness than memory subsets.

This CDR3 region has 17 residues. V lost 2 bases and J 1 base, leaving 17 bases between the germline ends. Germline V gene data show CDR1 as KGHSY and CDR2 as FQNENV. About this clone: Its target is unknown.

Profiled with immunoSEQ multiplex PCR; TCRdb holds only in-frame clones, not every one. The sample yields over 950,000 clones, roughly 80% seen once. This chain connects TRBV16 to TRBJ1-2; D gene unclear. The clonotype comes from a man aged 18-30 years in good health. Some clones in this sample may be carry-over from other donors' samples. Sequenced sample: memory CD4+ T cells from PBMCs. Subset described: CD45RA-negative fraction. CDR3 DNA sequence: TGTGCCAGCAGCCAAATGGCCGGGTCCGCCCGTAACTATGGCTACACCTTC. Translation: CASSQMAGSARNYGYTF. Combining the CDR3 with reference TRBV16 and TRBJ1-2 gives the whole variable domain GEEVAQTPKHLVRGEGQKAKLYCAPIKGHSYVFWYQQVLKNEFKFLISFQNENVFDETGMPKERFSAKCLPNSPCSLEIQATKLEDSAVYFCASSQMAGSARNYGYTFGSGTRLTVV.